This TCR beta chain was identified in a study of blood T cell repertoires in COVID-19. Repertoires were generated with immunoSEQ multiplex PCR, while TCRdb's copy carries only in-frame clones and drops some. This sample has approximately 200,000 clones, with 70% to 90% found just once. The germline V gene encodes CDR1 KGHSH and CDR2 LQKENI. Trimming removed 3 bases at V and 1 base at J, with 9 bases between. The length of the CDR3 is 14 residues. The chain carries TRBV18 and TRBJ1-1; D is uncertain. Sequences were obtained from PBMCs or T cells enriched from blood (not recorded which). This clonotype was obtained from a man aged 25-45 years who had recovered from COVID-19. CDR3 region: CASSPYESNTEAFF. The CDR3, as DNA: TGTGCCAGCTCACCCTATGAATCGAACACTGAAGCTTTCTTT.